Following are 4 T cell receptor beta chains from one sample sequenced in a study of early T cells in non-severe SARS-CoV-2 infection. TCRdb fed the 5' RACE reads into MiXCR, producing one record per CDR3 protein. The repertoire has approximately 70,000 distinct CDR3 sequences, roughly 13% of them found once; the top ten carry 4% to 6%. Sequenced input: whole blood. These receptors were taken from an adult who was a healthcare worker with PCR-confirmed SARS-CoV-2 infection or an uninfected control (not recorded which).

This clonotype appeared a few times. The chain has TRBV4-1 and TRBJ2-1; 8 positions match TRBD2. Germline CDR1 MGHRA, CDR2 YSYEKL. The J segment lost 6 bases and the V segment lost 4 bases, leaving 2 bases of the junction unmatched. This CDR3 is 13 amino acids long. CDR3 sequence (DNA): TGCGCCAGCAGCCCGGGACTAGTCAATGAGCAGTTCTTC. Protein product: CASSPGLVNEQFF.

This clonotype was observed at least ten times. The chain joins TRBV29-1 to TRBJ1-2; D unresolved. Trimming left V 2 bases short and J 5 bases short, with 3 bases between. CDR1 and CDR2 (germline): SQVTM, ANQGSEA. This CDR3 region has 10 residues. The CDR3 reads CSVESYGYTF. CDR3 bases: TGCAGCGTTGAATCGTATGGCTACACCTTC.

This clonotype was counted between two and nine times. The chain employs TRBV10-3 and TRBJ2-7; D is perhaps TRBD2 (5 bases). Germline CDR1 and CDR2: ENHRY and SYGVKD. This CDR3 comprises 14 residues. V was trimmed by 6 bases and J by 3 bases, leaving 15 bases between them. The CDR3 nucleotides are TGTGCCATCAGCTCCGCGGGTACAGACTACGAGCAGTACTTC. Its translation: CAISSAGTDYEQYF.

This clonotype was observed a few times. V usage is TRBV18 and J usage is TRBJ1-1, with D unclear. V gave up 2 bases and J gave up 7 bases, with 8 bases separating them. The V gene's germline CDR1 is KGHSH and CDR2 LQKENI. This CDR3 comprises 12 residues. CDR3 protein: CASSPARNEAFF. CDR3 bases: TGTGCCAGCTCACCAGCACGGAATGAAGCTTTCTTT.